Following are 23 T cell receptor beta chains from one sample sequenced in a study of T cells in Graves' hyperthyroidism and ophthalmopathy. The investigators amplified TCR beta CDR3 regions from RNA transcripts. First-round RT-PCR of the TCR CDR3 relied on the HTBI primer set. TCRdb processed the multiplex PCR reads anew with MiXCR; each CDR3 protein has one entry. The sample yields about 260,000 distinct CDR3 sequences, roughly 20% seen once. The sample comprised blood. These receptors originate from a young man with Graves' ophthalmopathy.

This clonotype has only a few counts. The V gene is TRBV7-9, the J gene TRBJ1-5; D gene unclear. V shed 1 base and J shed 7 bases, with 8 bases lying between them. The CDR3 is made up of 13 amino acids. The germline V gene encodes CDR1 SEHNR and CDR2 FQNEAQ (reference sequence). The CDR3 sequence is CASSLGGRQPQHF. For the CDR3, the DNA is TGTGCCAGCAGCTTAGGGGGAAGGCAGCCCCAGCATTTT.

As regards this clonotype: A read error is possible here, since a much larger clone lies one base away. This chain connects TRBV6-1 to TRBJ2-7, with 9 bases lining up with TRBD2. Germline V CDR1 and CDR2: MNHNS, SASEGT. The length of the CDR3 is 16 residues. V was pared by 4 bases and J by 6 bases, with 13 bases of the junction left unmatched. CDR3 in DNA: TGTGCCAGCAGTGGGGTAGCGGGAGCCATGGGGTGCGAGCAGTACTTC. Protein sequence: CASSGVAGAMGCEQYF.

This clonotype was recorded at least ten times. The gene calls are TRBV28 and TRBJ1-1; D gene unclear. Per the germline V gene, CDR1 is MDHEN and CDR2 is SYDVKM. The CDR3 covers 15 residues. V dropped 6 bases and J dropped 1 base, with 15 bases sitting between them. The CDR3: CASSPPGGRNTEAFF. CDR3 DNA: TGTGCCAGCAGCCCGCCGGGAGGGAGGAACACTGAAGCTTTCTTT.

This clonotype was recorded many times. V is TRBV11-3 and J is TRBJ1-1, with D unclear. CDR1 is SGHNT and CDR2 is YENEEA in the germline V gene. This CDR3 has 12 residues. V lost 2 bases, J lost 4 bases, and 5 bases lay in between. The CDR3 DNA is TGTGCCAGCAGCTTACAGCCCACTGAAGCTTTCTTT. Translated, it gives CASSLQPTEAFF.

This clonotype came up many times. The chain recombines TRBV20-1 with TRBJ2-3; D gene uncertain. V was clipped by 6 bases and J by 0 bases, with 10 bases between them. Germline assignment: CDR1 DFQATT and CDR2 SNEGSKA (reference sequence). This CDR3 is 13 amino acids long. CDR3 residues: CSATIFSTDTQYF. As DNA, the CDR3 is TGCAGTGCCACCATATTTAGCACAGATACGCAGTATTTT.

This clonotype was picked up many times. CDR3 amino acids: CASSLVAGRSEQFF. CDR3 coding DNA: TGTGCCAGCAGCTTAGTGGCAGGGAGGAGTGAGCAGTTCTTC. The rearrangement uses TRBV11-2 and TRBJ2-1; a possible D gene is TRBD2 (6 bases). Per the germline V gene, CDR1 is SGHAT and CDR2 is FQNNGV. V was clipped by 1 base and J by 9 bases, with 13 bases between them. This CDR3 comprises 14 residues.

This clonotype was observed a handful of times. The J gene is TRBJ2-7, the V gene TRBV14; D not resolved. Trimming removed 2 bases from V and 0 bases from J, with 5 bases in between. This CDR3 has 13 residues. Germline-derived CDR1 and CDR2 are SGHDN and FVKESK. CDR3 sequence reads: CASSQYNSYEQYF. Written as DNA, the CDR3 is TGTGCCAGCAGCCAATACAACTCCTACGAGCAGTACTTC.

The chain carries TRBV12-3 or TRBV12-4 and TRBJ1-4; weak D call: TRBD1 (6 bases). V was trimmed by 3 bases and J by 7 bases, leaving 12 bases between them. The CDR3 extends over 14 amino acids. CDR3 sequence reads: CASSLMTGAEKLFF. CDR3 nucleotide sequence: TGTGCCAGCAGTTTGATGACAGGCGCTGAAAAACTGTTTTTT.

This clonotype appeared many times. The chain's CDR3 is CASSLYRAHEQFF. CDR3 in DNA: TGCGCCAGCAGCTTGTATAGAGCCCATGAGCAGTTCTTC. The V call is TRBV5-1, the J call TRBJ2-1; D remains unclear. The V end was cut by 1 base, the J end by 8 bases, with 10 bases between. The germline CDR1 and CDR2 sequences are SGHRS and YFSETQ. This CDR3 has 13 amino acids. Complete variable domain (other parts from reference TRBV5-1 and TRBJ2-1): KAGVTQTPRYLIKTRGQQVTLSCSPISGHRSVSWYQQTPGQGLQFLFEYFSETQRNKGNFPGRFSGRQFSNSRSEMNVSTLELGDSALYLCASSLYRAHEQFFGPGTRLTVL.

This clonotype came up many times. V gene TRBV20-1 combines with J gene TRBJ1-2; D unresolved. This CDR3 is 15 amino acids long. V was pared by 0 bases and J by 4 bases, with 15 bases between. The germline gives CDR1 DFQATT, CDR2 SNEGSKA (reference sequence). CDR3 DNA sequence: TGCAGTGCTAGAGATGGCGTATCTATGGCCTATGGCTACACCTTC. It specifies CSARDGVSMAYGYTF.

The chain recombines TRBV10-3 with TRBJ2-3; maybe TRBD2 (5 bases). Trimming stripped 0 bases from V and 5 bases from J, with 9 bases between. Germline values: CDR1 ENHRY, CDR2 SYGVKD. The length of the CDR3 is 14 residues. The CDR3 reads CAISESEGRDTQYF. The CDR3 DNA reads as TGTGCCATCAGTGAGTCTGAGGGCCGAGATACGCAGTATTTT.

This clonotype was seen more than once but under ten times. The CDR3 bases are TGCGCCAGCAGCCAAGATGACCAAACCGGACAGGGGTCATCCAAAAACATTCAGTACTTC. Translated: CASSQDDQTGQGSSKNIQYF. The chain couples TRBV4-1 to TRBJ2-4, with TRBD1 matching 9 bases. V shed 0 bases, J shed 2 bases, and the junction held 14 bases outside the gene matches. Germline CDR1 is MGHRA and CDR2 is YSYEKL. The CDR3 spans 20 residues.

This clonotype was observed a few times. The chain combines TRBV29-1 with TRBJ1-2, with TRBD1 matching 9 bases. With V trimmed by 6 bases and J by 0 bases, 8 bases remained unmatched. CDR3 length: 15 amino acids. Germline V gives CDR1 SQVTM, CDR2 ANQGSEA. CDR3 amino acids: CSVADRGRANYGYTF. CDR3 DNA sequence: TGCAGCGTCGCGGACAGGGGCCGAGCTAACTATGGCTACACCTTC.

With respect to this clonotype: This is likely a read error, given that the CDR3 carries no conserved phenylalanine or tryptophan at its end. V gene TRBV20-1 combines with J gene TRBJ2-7, with 10 positions matching TRBD2. CDR1 and CDR2 from the germline V gene are DFQATT and SNEGSKA (reference sequence). Losses at the gene ends were 7 bases for V and 2 bases for J; bases not matched to a gene: 5. There are 13 residues in the CDR3. CDR3 region: CSVRTSGPYEQYL. The DNA of the CDR3 is TGCAGTGTAAGGACTAGCGGTCCCTACGAGCAGTACCTC.

V usage is TRBV20-1 and J usage is TRBJ1-6, with D possibly TRBD1 on 6 matching bases. Germline V gene sequence: CDR1 DFQATT, CDR2 SNEGSKA (reference sequence). Trimming left V 1 base short and J 9 bases short, with 19 bases between. The CDR3 is 16 residues long. The CDR3 spells CSARGQAGEGSSPLHF. Written as DNA, the CDR3 is TGCAGTGCTAGAGGGCAGGCAGGGGAGGGTAGTTCACCCCTCCACTTT.

Many counts were recorded for this clonotype. The chain carries TRBV3-1 and TRBJ1-1, with D perhaps TRBD1 (6 bases). The CDR3 has 15 residues. Trimming pared 4 bases from V and 0 bases from J, leaving 12 bases between. Germline V gives CDR1 LGHDT, CDR2 YNNKEL (reference sequence). CDR3 in amino acids: CASSLYRTVNTEAFF. Written as DNA, the CDR3 is TGTGCCAGCAGCCTATACCGGACAGTGAACACTGAAGCTTTCTTT.

The rearrangement links TRBV7-9 to TRBJ2-1; TRBD1 aligns across 7 bases. J was trimmed by 5 bases and V by 5 bases; bases with no gene match: 12. Germline V CDR1 and CDR2: SEHNR, FQNEAQ (reference sequence). The CDR3 consists of 16 residues. Here the CDR3 DNA reads TGTGCCAGCAGCCGGGCGAGGACAGGATTCCACAATGAGCAGTTCTTC. As protein: CASSRARTGFHNEQFF.

This clonotype was seen ten or more times. The rearrangement joins TRBV28 to TRBJ2-5; D not certain. V lost 7 bases and J lost 10, with 13 bases in between. Germline CDR1 MDHEN, CDR2 SYDVKM. The CDR3 spans 11 residues. CDR3 residues: CASTHGRNQYF. CDR3 coding DNA: TGTGCCAGCACCCATGGGCGGAACCAGTACTTC.

In this sample, this clonotype turned up a few times. V is TRBV5-1 and J is TRBJ2-1; 11 bases line up with TRBD2. The CDR3 spans 17 residues. Germline V gene data show CDR1 as SGHRS and CDR2 as YFSETQ. V shed 4 bases, J shed 0 bases, and the junction held 6 bases outside the gene matches. CDR3 loop: CASSLGTSGFSYNEQFF. The CDR3 DNA sequence: TGCGCCAGCAGCCTCGGGACTAGCGGATTCTCCTACAATGAGCAGTTCTTC.

J is TRBJ1-2 and V is TRBV29-1; no clear D. Germline lookup yields CDR1 SQVTM and CDR2 ANQGSEA. Trimming stripped 4 bases from V and 2 bases from J, with 17 bases between. The CDR3 is 15 residues long. This chain's CDR3 is CSVGGSGVLNYGYTF. The CDR3 DNA reads TGCAGCGTTGGGGGAAGTGGGGTTCTGAACTATGGCTACACCTTC.

Only a few counts were recorded for this clonotype. The CDR3 DNA reads as TGTGCCACCAGCACAGGACAGGGACACACCGGGGAGCTGTTTTTT. It yields the protein CATSTGQGHTGELFF. This sequence joins TRBV15 and TRBJ2-2; 8 nucleotides line up with TRBD1. Trimming at V came to 4 bases and at J to 3 bases, leaving 4 bases not matched to a gene. Germline lookup yields CDR1 LNHNV and CDR2 YYDKDF (reference sequence). This CDR3 spans 15 amino acids.

The table lists this clonotype with many counts. V usage is TRBV12-5 and J usage is TRBJ2-3; D is undetermined. This CDR3 has 12 amino acids. Germline V lookup: CDR1 LGHNT, CDR2 FRNRAP. Trimming took 7 bases from V and 5 from J, leaving 10 bases between them. CDR3 amino acids: CASALVVDTQYF. CDR3 nucleotide sequence: TGTGCTAGTGCCCTAGTAGTAGATACGCAGTATTTT. The full variable domain, with the rest looked up from reference TRBV12-5 and TRBJ2-3, is DARVTQTPRHKVTEMGQEVTMRCQPILGHNTVFWYRQTMMQGLELLAYFRNRAPLDDSGMPKDRFSAEMPDATLATLKIQPSEPRDSAVYFCASALVVDTQYFGPGTRLTVL.

This rearrangement joins TRBV12-3 or TRBV12-4 to TRBJ2-7; D is ambiguous. Trimming shortened V by 7 bases and J by 4 bases, and 11 bases separated the two germline ends. The CDR3 runs 12 residues. The CDR3 bases are TGTGCCAGCACAAGCGACCCTTACGAGCAGTACTTC. Residues: CASTSDPYEQYF.